The 20 T cell receptor beta chains presented below share a single source sample, sequenced in a study of blood T cells in healthy people across ages. The second PCR ran roughly 6 to 12 cycles with a sample-barcoded 5' primer and J-beta primers. MiXCR was run by TCRdb on the 5' RACE reads, yielding one entry per CDR3 protein. The data contain some 1.8 million distinct CDR3 sequences, 30% to 40% of them singletons. The source material was blood. These receptors were collected from a human donor in good health.

The rearrangement uses TRBV12-3 or TRBV12-4 and TRBJ2-7, with a possible D match to TRBD1 (5 bases). Trimming stripped 4 bases from V and 4 bases from J, with 23 bases between. There are 17 residues in the CDR3. The CDR3 sequence is CASSSRALGQKLYEQYF. As DNA, the CDR3 is TGTGCCAGCAGTTCCAGGGCGTTGGGTCAGAAGCTTTACGAGCAGTACTTC.

To note about this clonotype: A read error is possible here, since a much larger clone lies one base away. The rearrangement joins TRBV29-1 to TRBJ2-1; unclear D gene. TRBJ2-7 explains the end of the DNA better; the J call may be wrong. The CDR3 is 10 residues long. Germline lookup yields CDR1 SQVTM and CDR2 ANQGSEA. Here the CDR3 DNA reads TGCAGCATTCTGTACTACGAGCAGTACTTC. It is translated as CSILYYEQYF.

Only a few counts were recorded for this clonotype. The genes are TRBV12-3 or TRBV12-4 and TRBJ1-1; the D gene is possibly TRBD1 (6 bases). The length of the CDR3 is 18 residues. The V gene lost 3 bases and the J gene lost 5 bases, with 25 bases spanning the gap. This CDR3 reads CASSFLSAGTRGETEAFF. The CDR3 DNA reads TGTGCCAGCAGTTTTTTATCGGCTGGGACAAGGGGAGAGACTGAAGCTTTCTTT.

This clonotype showed up just a few times. The J gene is TRBJ1-1, the V gene TRBV6-2 or TRBV6-3; D gene unclear. The CDR3 has 13 residues. Germline V gives CDR1 MNHEY, CDR2 SVGEGT. V dropped 6 bases and J dropped 0 bases, with 8 bases sitting between them. The CDR3 loop reads CASRIDMNTEAFF. CDR3 nucleotides: TGTGCCAGCAGAATCGACATGAACACTGAAGCTTTCTTT.

This clonotype was observed at least ten times. V gene TRBV7-2 combines with J gene TRBJ2-5, with D perhaps being TRBD1 or TRBD2 (7 bases each). This CDR3 comprises 14 residues. Germline V CDR1 and CDR2: SGHTA, FQGNSA. Trimming took off 11 bases at V and 2 bases at J, with 18 bases between the two ends. The CDR3 loop reads CASRLAGGQETQYF. Here the CDR3 DNA reads TGTGCCTCAAGACTAGCAGGGGGGCAAGAGACCCAGTACTTC.

This chain uses TRBV6-2 or TRBV6-3 with TRBJ2-3; the match to TRBD1 covers 8 bases. Unmatched junction bases numbered 15, after V lost 4 bases and J lost 3 bases. The germline CDR1 and CDR2 sequences are MNHEY and SVGEGT. The CDR3 is 18 amino acids. The CDR3 region is CASSLIFSTGAFTDTQYF. CDR3 sequence (DNA): TGTGCCAGCAGTTTGATCTTCTCGACAGGGGCTTTTACAGATACGCAGTATTTT.

This clonotype was detected only a few times. The chain has TRBV12-5 and TRBJ1-2; 7 bases fit TRBD1. Germline lookup yields CDR1 LGHNT and CDR2 FRNRAP. The CDR3 extends over 12 amino acids. The V segment lost 9 bases and the J segment 4 bases; nucleotides outside the gene matches: 5. This CDR3 is CASLPGGYGYTF. CDR3 DNA: TGTGCTAGCCTCCCAGGGGGCTATGGCTACACCTTC.

This clonotype was counted only a few times. The chain carries TRBV12-3 or TRBV12-4 and TRBJ2-5; no reliable D call. With 1 base removed from V and 5 bases from J, the gap between germline ends came to 17 bases. This CDR3 region has 16 residues. The DNA for the CDR3 is TGTGCCAGCAGTTTAGAAGGAGCCAGGATGGGGGAGACCCAGTACTTC. Its translation is CASSLEGARMGETQYF.

The gene calls are TRBV19 and TRBJ1-1, with no clear D. Between the trimmed V and J ends, which lost 0 bases and 3 bases, there was a span of 2 bases. This CDR3 spans 12 amino acids. The V gene's germline CDR1 is LNHDA and CDR2 SQIVND (reference sequence). The CDR3 DNA reads TGTGCCAGTAGTATAGATCACACTGAAGCTTTCTTT. This codes for CASSIDHTEAFF.

This clonotype was counted ten times or more. The V and J genes are TRBV12-3 or TRBV12-4 and TRBJ1-1; D is unresolved. The length of the CDR3 is 13 residues. Trimming removed 2 bases at V and 1 base at J, with 5 bases between. CDR3 bases: TGTGCCAGCAGTTTATGGGGGAACACTGAAGCTTTCTTT. It codes for CASSLWGNTEAFF.

The rearrangement links TRBV9 to TRBJ2-5, with 11 bases aligning to TRBD2. J was trimmed by 5 bases and V by 3 bases; bases with no gene match: 9. Germline V gene lookup returns CDR1 SGDLS and CDR2 YYNGEE. This CDR3 comprises 16 residues. The CDR3 region has the DNA TGTGCCAGCAGCGCGTCGGGACTAGCGGAGGGGGAGACCCAGTACTTC. Its protein is CASSASGLAEGETQYF.

This clonotype was seen a single time. A much larger clonotype is one base distant, so this may be a read error. The chain joins TRBV7-2 to TRBJ2-5; 7 bases are shared with TRBD2. The CDR3 totals 13 residues. From germline, CDR1 is SGHTA and CDR2 FQGNSA. The CDR3 loop reads CASSSRGVETPYF. The CDR3 nucleotides read TGTGCCAGCAGCTCTCGGGGGGTAGAGACCCCGTACTTC.

The rearrangement joins TRBV12-1 to TRBJ2-3; the table's D call TRBD2 went unverified against the DNA. TRBV12-1 is a pseudogene locus. CDR3 length: 17 residues. The CDR3 protein is CASSFPLAGDSTDTQYF. DNA for the CDR3: TGTGCCAGCAGCTTTCCACTAGCGGGAGATAGCACAGATACGCAGTATTTT.

The gene calls are TRBV6-2 or TRBV6-3 and TRBJ1-5; TRBD1 might be the D (5 bases). V lost 8 bases, J lost 5 bases, and 13 bases lay in between. This CDR3 is built from 13 residues. Germline V gene data show CDR1 as MNHEY and CDR2 as SVGEGT. In DNA form, the CDR3 reads TGTGCCAGCCATCGGCAGGGTCATCAGCCCCAGCATTTT. Its protein product is CASHRQGHQPQHF.

Note on this clonotype: The DNA is left out, because the CDR3 cannot be placed on it with certainty; the CDR3 is given as TCRdb lists it. V and J are TRBV29-1 and TRBJ1-2. The CDR3 spans 15 amino acids, including both terminal residues. Per germline, CDR1 SQVTM and CDR2 ANQGSEA. The CDR3 loop is CSVEGGSKQYFGYTF.

The chain links TRBV2 to TRBJ2-3; 7 bases agree with TRBD2. The CDR3 totals 13 residues. Unmatched junction bases numbered 7, after V lost 6 bases and J lost 7 bases. Germline V gene data show CDR1 as SNHLY and CDR2 as FYNNEI. CDR3 residues: CASRGGGGHTQYF. The CDR3 DNA follows: TGTGCCAGCAGAGGTGGCGGGGGTCATACGCAGTATTTT.

This clonotype was detected only a few times. V usage is TRBV5-1 and J usage is TRBJ2-5; 9 bases are a match to TRBD2. The V segment lost 2 bases and the J segment 4 bases; nucleotides outside the gene matches: 6. Germline CDR1 SGHRS, CDR2 YFSETQ. The CDR3 has 15 amino acids. CDR3 coding DNA: TGCGCCAGCAGCTTCCTAGCGGGAACCCGAGAGACCCAGTACTTC. Protein product: CASSFLAGTRETQYF.

The CDR3 reads CASSEEGRGHGYTF. CDR3 bases: TGTGCCAGCAGTGAAGAGGGCAGGGGGCATGGCTACACCTTC. V and J are TRBV2 and TRBJ1-2, with 8 bases identical to TRBD1. Germline values: CDR1 SNHLY, CDR2 FYNNEI. CDR3 length equals 14 residues. Trimming cost V 1 base and J 6 bases; bases outside gene matches: 4.

As regards this clonotype: The CDR3 does not close with the conserved phenylalanine or tryptophan, likely indicating a read error. The rearrangement joins TRBV20-1 to TRBJ1-6; tentatively, D is TRBD1 (5 bases). V was cut by 5 bases and J by 10 bases, with 18 bases left in between. Germline CDR1 reads DFQATT; CDR2 reads SNEGSKA (reference sequence). This CDR3 spans 14 amino acids. The CDR3 region is CSALTGTLDSPLHC. The CDR3 DNA is TGCAGTGCTCTAACCGGGACTCTGGACTCACCCCTCCACTGT.

The chain combines TRBV20-1 with TRBJ1-5; the D gene is possibly TRBD1 (6 bases). This CDR3 comprises 12 residues. V dropped 6 bases and J dropped 6 bases, with 12 bases sitting between them. Per germline, CDR1 DFQATT and CDR2 SNEGSKA (reference sequence). DNA of the CDR3: TGCAGTGCGTGGGGGGCGGGTCAGCCCCAGCATTTT. This gives the protein CSAWGAGQPQHF.